The T cell receptor beta chain described here comes from a study of post-analysis software for immune sequencing data. Study overall: Some patients lacked subtype; others had relapsing-remitting, secondary progressive or progressive-relapsing disease.

Whole-study findings and limits: Relative to controls, patients had about five TRBV segments at higher frequency, with TRBV5-6, TRBV5-1 and TRBV20-1 among these. Comparison with controls showed significantly lower normalized Chao1 diversity in multiple sclerosis patients.

This CDR3 is 18 amino acids long. CDR1 and CDR2 (germline): MGHRA, YSYEKL. V was clipped by 0 bases and J by 5 bases; unmatched bases: 12. In regard to this clonotype: The antigen is undetermined.

Incorporated into the TCR beta cDNA libraries were unique molecular identifiers, which served to reduce PCR and sequencing biases. Yield was approximately 500,000 cDNA molecules from approximately 0.91 to 9.4 million T cells. TCRdb re-analysed the PCR reads in MiXCR, keeping a single row per CDR3 protein. Of about 820,000 distinct CDR3 sequences listed, 53% are singletons. The sample taken for sequencing was blood. This clonotype originated in a girl under 18 with multiple sclerosis. V usage is TRBV4-1 and J usage is TRBJ1-1; 10 nucleotides align to TRBD1. The chain's CDR3 is CASSQDLRDRGSYTEAFF. The CDR3 nucleotides read TGCGCCAGCAGCCAAGATCTGCGGGACAGGGGATCATATACTGAAGCTTTCTTT.